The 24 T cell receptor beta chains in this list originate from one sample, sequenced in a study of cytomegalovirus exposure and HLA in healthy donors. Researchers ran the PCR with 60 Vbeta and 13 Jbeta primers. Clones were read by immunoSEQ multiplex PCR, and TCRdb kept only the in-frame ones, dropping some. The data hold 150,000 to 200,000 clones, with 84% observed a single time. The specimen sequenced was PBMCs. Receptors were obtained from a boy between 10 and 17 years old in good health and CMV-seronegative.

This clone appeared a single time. The CDR3 sequence is CASSSNGRGGTEAFF. The CDR3 DNA reads as TGTGCCAGCAGCTCGAACGGTCGGGGGGGGACTGAAGCTTTCTTT. V is TRBV5-4 and J is TRBJ1-1; possibly TRBD1 for D (5 bases). Trimming took off 3 bases at V and 5 bases at J, with 17 bases between the two ends. This CDR3 is 15 amino acids long. CDR1 and CDR2 from the germline V gene are SGHNT and YYREEE (reference sequence).

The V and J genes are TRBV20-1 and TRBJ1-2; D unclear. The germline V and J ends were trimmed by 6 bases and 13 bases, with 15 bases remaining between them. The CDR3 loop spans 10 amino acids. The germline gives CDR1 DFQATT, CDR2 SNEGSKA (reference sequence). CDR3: CSARGRRSTF. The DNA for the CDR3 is TGCAGTGCCCGAGGTCGAAGATCCACCTTC.

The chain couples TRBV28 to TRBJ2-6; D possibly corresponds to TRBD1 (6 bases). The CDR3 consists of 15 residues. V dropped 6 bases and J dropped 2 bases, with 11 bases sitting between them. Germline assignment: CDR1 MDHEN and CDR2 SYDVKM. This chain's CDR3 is CASRIQGTGANVLTF. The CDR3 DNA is TGTGCCAGCAGGATACAGGGCACTGGGGCCAACGTCCTGACTTTC. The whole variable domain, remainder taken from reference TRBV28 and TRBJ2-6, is DVKVTQSSRYLVKRTGEKVFLECVQDMDHENMFWYRQDPGLGLRLIYFSYDVKMKEKGDIPEGYSVSREKKERFSLILESASTNQTSMYLCASRIQGTGANVLTFGAGSRLTVL.

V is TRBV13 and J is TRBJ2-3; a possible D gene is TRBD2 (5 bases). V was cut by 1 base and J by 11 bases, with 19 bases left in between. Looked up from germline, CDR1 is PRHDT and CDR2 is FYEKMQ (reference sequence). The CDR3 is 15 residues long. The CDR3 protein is CASSLAPAGRDGQYF. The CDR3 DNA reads TGTGCCAGCAGCTTAGCCCCGGCGGGCCGCGATGGGCAGTATTTT.

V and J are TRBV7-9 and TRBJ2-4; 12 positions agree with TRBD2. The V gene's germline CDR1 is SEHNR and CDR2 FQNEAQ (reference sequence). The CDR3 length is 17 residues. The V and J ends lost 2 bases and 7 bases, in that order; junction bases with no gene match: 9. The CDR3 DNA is TGTGCCAGCAGCTTACGTGCTAGCGGGGGGGCCTGGAACATTCAGTACTTC. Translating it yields CASSLRASGGAWNIQYF.

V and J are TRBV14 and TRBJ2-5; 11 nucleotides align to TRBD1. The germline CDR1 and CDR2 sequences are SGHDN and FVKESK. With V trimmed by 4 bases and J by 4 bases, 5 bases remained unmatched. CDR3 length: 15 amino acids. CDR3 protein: CASSLWDRGVETQYF. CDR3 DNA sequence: TGTGCCAGCAGCCTTTGGGACAGGGGGGTAGAGACCCAGTACTTC.

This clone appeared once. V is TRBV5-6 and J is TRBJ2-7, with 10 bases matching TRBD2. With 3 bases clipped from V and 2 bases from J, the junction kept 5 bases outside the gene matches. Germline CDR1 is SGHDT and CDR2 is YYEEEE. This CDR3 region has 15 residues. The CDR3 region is CASSSPSGRAYEQYF. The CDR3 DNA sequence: TGTGCCAGCAGCTCCCCGAGCGGGAGGGCCTACGAGCAGTACTTC.

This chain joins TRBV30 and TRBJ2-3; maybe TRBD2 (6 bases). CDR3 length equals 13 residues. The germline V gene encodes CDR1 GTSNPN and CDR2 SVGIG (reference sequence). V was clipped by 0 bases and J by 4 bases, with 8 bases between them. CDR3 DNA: TGTGCCTGGAGTGTAACGGGGGCAGATACGCAGTATTTT. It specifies CAWSVTGADTQYF.

CDR3 loop: CASSLLAGVKYSGANVLTF. For the CDR3, the DNA is TGTGCCAGCAGCTTACTAGCGGGAGTGAAGTACTCTGGGGCCAACGTCCTGACTTTC. The rearrangement joins TRBV7-6 to TRBJ2-6; 10 nucleotides match TRBD2. The CDR3 consists of 19 residues. Losses at the gene ends were 2 bases for V and 0 bases for J; bases not matched to a gene: 7. Germline V gene sequence: CDR1 SGHVS, CDR2 FNYEAQ.

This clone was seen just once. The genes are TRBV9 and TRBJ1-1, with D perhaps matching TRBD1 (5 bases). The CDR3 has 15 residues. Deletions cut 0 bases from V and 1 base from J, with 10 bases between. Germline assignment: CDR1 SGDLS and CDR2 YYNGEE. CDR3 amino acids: CASSVGQGWNTEAFF. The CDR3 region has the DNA TGTGCCAGCAGCGTAGGGCAGGGATGGAACACTGAAGCTTTCTTT.

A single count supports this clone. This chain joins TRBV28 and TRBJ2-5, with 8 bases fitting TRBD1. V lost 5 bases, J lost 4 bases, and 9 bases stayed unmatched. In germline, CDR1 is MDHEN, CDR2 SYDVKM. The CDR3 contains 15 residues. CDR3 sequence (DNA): TGTGCCAGCAGTCCGCAACAGGGGGGCGTAGAGACCCAGTACTTC. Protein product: CASSPQQGGVETQYF.

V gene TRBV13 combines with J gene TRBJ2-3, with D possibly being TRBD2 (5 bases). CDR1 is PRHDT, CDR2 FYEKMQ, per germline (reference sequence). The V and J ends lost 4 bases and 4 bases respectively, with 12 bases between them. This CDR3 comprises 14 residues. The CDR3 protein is CASSSRGSADTQYF. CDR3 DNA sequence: TGTGCCAGCAGCTCCCGGGGTAGCGCAGATACGCAGTATTTT.

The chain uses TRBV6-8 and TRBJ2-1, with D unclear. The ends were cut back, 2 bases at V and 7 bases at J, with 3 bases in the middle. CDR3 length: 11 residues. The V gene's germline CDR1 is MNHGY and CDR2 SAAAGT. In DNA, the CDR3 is TGTGCCAGCAGTTACCCGAATGAGCAGTTCTTC. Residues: CASSYPNEQFF.

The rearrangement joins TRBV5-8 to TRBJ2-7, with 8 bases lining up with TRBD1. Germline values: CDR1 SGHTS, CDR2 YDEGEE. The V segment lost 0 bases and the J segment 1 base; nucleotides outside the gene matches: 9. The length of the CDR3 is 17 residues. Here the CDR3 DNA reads TGTGCCAGCAGCTTGGCCTCAGGGGGCGTCGTGTCCTACGAGCAGTACTTC. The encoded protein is CASSLASGGVVSYEQYF. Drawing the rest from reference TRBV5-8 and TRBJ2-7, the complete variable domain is EAGVTQSPTHLIKTRGQQATLRCSPISGHTSVYWYQQALGLGLQFLLWYDEGEERNRGNFPPRFSGRQFPNYSSELNVNALELEDSALYLCASSLASGGVVSYEQYFGPGTRLTVT.

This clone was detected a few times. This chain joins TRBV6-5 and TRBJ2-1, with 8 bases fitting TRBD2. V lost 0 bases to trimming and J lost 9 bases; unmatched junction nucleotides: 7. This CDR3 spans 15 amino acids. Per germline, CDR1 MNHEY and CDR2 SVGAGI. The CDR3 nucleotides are TGTGCCAGCAGTTACTCCGGGACTAGTCTCTCTGAGCAGTTCTTC. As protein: CASSYSGTSLSEQFF.

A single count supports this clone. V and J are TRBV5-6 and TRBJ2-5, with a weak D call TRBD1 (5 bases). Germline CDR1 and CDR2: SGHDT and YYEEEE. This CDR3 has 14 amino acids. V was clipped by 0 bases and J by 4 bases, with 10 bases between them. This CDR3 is CASSLVGAVETQYF. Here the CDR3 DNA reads TGTGCCAGCAGCTTGGTAGGGGCGGTAGAGACCCAGTACTTC. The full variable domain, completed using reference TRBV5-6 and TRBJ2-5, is DAGVTQSPTHLIKTRGQQVTLRCSPKSGHDTVSWYQQALGQGPQFIFQYYEEEERQRGNFPDRFSGHQFPNYSSELNVNALLLGDSALYLCASSLVGAVETQYFGPGTRLLVL.

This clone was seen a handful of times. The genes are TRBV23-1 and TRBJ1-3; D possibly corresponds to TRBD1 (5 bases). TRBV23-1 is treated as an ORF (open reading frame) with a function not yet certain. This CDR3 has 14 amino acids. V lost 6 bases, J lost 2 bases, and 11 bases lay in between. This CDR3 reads CASRGASTGNTIYF. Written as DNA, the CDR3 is TGCGCCAGCAGAGGGGCAAGTACTGGAAACACCATATATTTT.

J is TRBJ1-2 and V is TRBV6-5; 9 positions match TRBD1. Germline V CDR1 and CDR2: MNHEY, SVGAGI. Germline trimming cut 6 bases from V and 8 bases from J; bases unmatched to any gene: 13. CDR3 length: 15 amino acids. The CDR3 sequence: CASRYSDRGTLGYTF. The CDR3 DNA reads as TGTGCCAGCAGATATTCGGACAGGGGTACGCTCGGCTACACCTTC.

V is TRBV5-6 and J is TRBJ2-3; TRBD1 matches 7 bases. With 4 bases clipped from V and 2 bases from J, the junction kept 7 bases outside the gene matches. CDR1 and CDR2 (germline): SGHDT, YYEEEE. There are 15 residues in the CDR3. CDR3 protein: CASSRGQDFTDTQYF. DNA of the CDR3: TGTGCCAGCAGCCGCGGACAGGACTTCACAGATACGCAGTATTTT.

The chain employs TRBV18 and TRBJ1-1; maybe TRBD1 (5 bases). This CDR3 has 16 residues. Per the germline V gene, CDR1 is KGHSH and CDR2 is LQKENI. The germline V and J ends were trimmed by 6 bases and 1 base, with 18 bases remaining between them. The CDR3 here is CASSLSAQGGNTEAFF. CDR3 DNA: TGTGCCAGCTCCCTCTCCGCCCAGGGAGGGAACACTGAAGCTTTCTTT.

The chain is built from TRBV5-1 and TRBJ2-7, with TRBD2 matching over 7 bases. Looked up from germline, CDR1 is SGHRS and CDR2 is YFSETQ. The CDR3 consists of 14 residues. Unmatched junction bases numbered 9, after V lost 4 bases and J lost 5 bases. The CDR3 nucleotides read TGCGCCAGCAGCCCGGGGGGAGGGGTCAACGAGCAGTACTTC. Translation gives CASSPGGGVNEQYF. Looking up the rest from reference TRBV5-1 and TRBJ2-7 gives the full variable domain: KAGVTQTPRYLIKTRGQQVTLSCSPISGHRSVSWYQQTPGQGLQFLFEYFSETQRNKGNFPGRFSGRQFSNSRSEMNVSTLELGDSALYLCASSPGGGVNEQYFGPGTRLTVT.

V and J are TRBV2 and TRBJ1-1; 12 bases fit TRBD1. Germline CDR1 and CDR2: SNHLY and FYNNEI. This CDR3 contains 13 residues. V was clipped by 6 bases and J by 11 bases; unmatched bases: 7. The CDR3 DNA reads TGTGCCAGCAGGGGGGGACAGGGGGCTTTGGCTTTCTTT. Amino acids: CASRGGQGALAFF.

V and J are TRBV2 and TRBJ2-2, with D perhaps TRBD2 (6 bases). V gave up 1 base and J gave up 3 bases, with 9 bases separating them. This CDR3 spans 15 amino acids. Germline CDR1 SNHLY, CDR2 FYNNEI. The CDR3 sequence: CASSEGRAYTGELFF. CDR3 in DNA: TGTGCCAGCAGTGAAGGGAGGGCATACACCGGGGAGCTGTTTTTT.

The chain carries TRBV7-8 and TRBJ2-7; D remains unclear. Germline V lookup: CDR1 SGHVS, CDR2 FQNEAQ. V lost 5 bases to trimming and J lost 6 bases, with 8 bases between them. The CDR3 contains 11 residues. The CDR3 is CASSRRSEQYF. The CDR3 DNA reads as TGTGCCAGCAGCCGCCGGTCCGAGCAGTACTTC. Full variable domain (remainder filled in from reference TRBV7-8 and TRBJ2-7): GAGVSQSPRYKVAKRGQDVALRCDPISGHVSLFWYQQALGQGPEFLTYFQNEAQLDKSGLPSDRFFAERPEGSVSTLKIQRTQQEDSAVYLCASSRRSEQYFGPGTRLTVT.